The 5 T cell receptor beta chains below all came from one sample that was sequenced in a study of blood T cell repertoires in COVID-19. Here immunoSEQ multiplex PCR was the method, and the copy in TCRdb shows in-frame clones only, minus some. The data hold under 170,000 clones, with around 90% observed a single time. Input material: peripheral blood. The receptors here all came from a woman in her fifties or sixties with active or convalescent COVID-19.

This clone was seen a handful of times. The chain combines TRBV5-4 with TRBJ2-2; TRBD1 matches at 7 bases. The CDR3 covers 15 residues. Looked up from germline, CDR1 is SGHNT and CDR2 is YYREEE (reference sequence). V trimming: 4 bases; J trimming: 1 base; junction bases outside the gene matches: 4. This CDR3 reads CASSAGTVNTGELFF. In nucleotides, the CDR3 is TGTGCCAGCAGCGCCGGGACAGTGAACACCGGGGAGCTGTTTTTT.

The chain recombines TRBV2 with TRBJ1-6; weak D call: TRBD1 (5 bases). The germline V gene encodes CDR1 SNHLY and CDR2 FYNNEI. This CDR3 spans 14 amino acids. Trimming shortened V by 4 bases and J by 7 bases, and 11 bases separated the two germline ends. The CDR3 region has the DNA TGTGCCAGCAGTGGGATGGCAGGGAATTCACCCCTCCACTTT. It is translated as CASSGMAGNSPLHF.

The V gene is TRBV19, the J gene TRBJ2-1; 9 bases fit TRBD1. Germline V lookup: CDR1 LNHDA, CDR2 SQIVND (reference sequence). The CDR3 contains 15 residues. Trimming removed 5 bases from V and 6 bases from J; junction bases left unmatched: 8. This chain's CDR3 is CASSLRDREFNEQFF. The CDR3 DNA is TGTGCCAGTAGTCTCCGGGACAGGGAGTTCAATGAGCAGTTCTTC.

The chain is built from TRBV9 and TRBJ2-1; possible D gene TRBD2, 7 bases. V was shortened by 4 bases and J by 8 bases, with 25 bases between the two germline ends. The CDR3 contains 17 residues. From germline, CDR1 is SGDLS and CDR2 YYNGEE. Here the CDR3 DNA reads TGTGCCAGCAGCCCCCGGGGAGGGGGGGCCTTGGGGGATGAGCAGTTCTTC. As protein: CASSPRGGGALGDEQFF.

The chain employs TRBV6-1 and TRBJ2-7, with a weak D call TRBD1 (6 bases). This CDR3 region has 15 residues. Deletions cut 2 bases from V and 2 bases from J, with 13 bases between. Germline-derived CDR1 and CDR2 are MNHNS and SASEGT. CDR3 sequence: CASSETQGSPYEQYF. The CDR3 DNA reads TGTGCCAGCAGTGAAACCCAGGGGAGTCCCTACGAGCAGTACTTC.